This T cell receptor (beta chain) was found in a study of T cell repertoires in cytomegalovirus infection. Across the whole study: Public TCR beta signature analysis indicated the presence of both CMV infection and matching HLA type. The study's findings and limits: The ex vivo response was dominated by HLA-C-restricted CMV-specific TCR beta clonotypes.

This CDR3 spans 14 amino acids. Germline V gene data show CDR1 as SGHRS and CDR2 as YFSETQ. One entry per CDR3 protein, called by TCRdb with MiXCR from the reads. The top ten clones hold about 17% of a sample with hundreds of thousands of distinct CDR3 sequences, roughly a third of them seen once. As regards this clonotype: The target antigen is unknown. The junction shows a germline mismatch at one end, possibly a read error.

V usage is TRBV5-1 and J usage is TRBJ1-1; no firm D call. The sequence was collected from a human donor in good health (CMV status not recorded). Some clones in this sample may be carry-over from other donors' samples. The sample was cultured PBMCs, taken from culture after CMV antigen stimulation. CDR3 nucleotides: TGCGGCAGCAGCTCTGGGCCTACTCGGACTGAAGCTTTCTTT. Translating gives CGSSSGPTRTEAFF.